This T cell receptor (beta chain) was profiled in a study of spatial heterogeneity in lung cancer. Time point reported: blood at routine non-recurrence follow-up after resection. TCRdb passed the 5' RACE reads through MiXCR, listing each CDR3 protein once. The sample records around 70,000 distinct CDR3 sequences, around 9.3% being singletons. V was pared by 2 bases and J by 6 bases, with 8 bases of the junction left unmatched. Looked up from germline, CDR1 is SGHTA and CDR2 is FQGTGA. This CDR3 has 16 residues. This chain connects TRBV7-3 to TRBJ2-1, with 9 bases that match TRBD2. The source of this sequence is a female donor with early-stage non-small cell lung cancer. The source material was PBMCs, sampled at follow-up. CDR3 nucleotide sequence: TGTGCCAGCAGCTTAGGTTCTAGCGGGAATGTCAATGAGCAGTTCTTC. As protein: CASSLGSSGNVNEQFF.